This T cell receptor (beta chain) was identified in a study of blood T cell repertoires in COVID-19. Study at large: Sites across the United States, Italy and Spain contributed samples from acute and convalescent COVID-19. The analysed material was cDNA or gDNA that came from T cells, B-cell-depleted T cells, or PBMCs.

Authors' data handling: Estimated nucleated cell counts came from reference gene primer amplification. Sequencing used immunoSEQ multiplex PCR; TCRdb keeps in-frame clones, though not all of them. V and J calls and clone size follow that table, whereas D and trimming were derived from the DNA. The sample carries over 85,000 clones, approximately 90% recorded once. This CDR3 comprises 15 residues. The sample comprised peripheral blood. The receptor was derived from a man between 65 and 79 years old with acute or convalescent COVID-19. The chain uses TRBV1 and TRBJ1-3; the table's D call of TRBD1 was not tested on the DNA. TRBV1 is a listed pseudogene. The CDR3 spells CTSSPQGVSGNTIYF. In DNA, the CDR3 is TGCACCAGCAGCCCACAGGGTGTGTCGGGAAACACCATATATTTT.